This entry is about one T cell receptor (beta chain). Its antigen is not identified. The sample belongs to a study of Ad26.COV2.S vaccination and SARS-CoV-2 variants. Background on the study: A COV1001 Ad26.COV2.S trial-arm participant provided the sample.

General study results and limits: The TCR breadth and depth analyses may have understated or missed part of the total T cell responses. Recipients of vaccine and of placebo showed similar breadth of their non-spike TCR repertoires.

Trimming shortened V by 7 bases and J by 7 bases, and 17 bases separated the two germline ends. CDR3 length: 13 amino acids. In germline, CDR1 is SGHTA, CDR2 FQGNSA. Treatment reported: some 20 received Ad26.COV2.S at low or high dose, single or two shots; roughly five received placebo; per-sample allocation not given. Each sample was drawn 63 days after the first injection (of vaccine or placebo). Within Boston, the person who donated was an adult of 18-55 years. Produced via immunoSEQ multiplex PCR; TCRdb's table is partial and in-frame only. The data contain roughly 420,000 clones, 89% of them singletons.

The receptor's source is a person between 18 and 65 years old who received the Ad26.COV2.S COVID-19 vaccine or a placebo. The sample here was peripheral blood, taken in a trial of Ad26.COV2.S vaccine versus placebo. The V and J genes are TRBV7-2 and TRBJ2-7; TRBD2 is a possible D gene (5 bases). The CDR3 region is CASTKRVGSEQYF. The CDR3, as DNA: TGTGCCAGCACCAAACGGGTAGGGAGTGAGCAGTACTTC.